These 4 T cell receptor beta chains were all obtained from the same sample, sequenced in a study of identical twins' blood T cells. In TCRdb, the 5' RACE reads were re-called with MiXCR into one record per CDR3 protein. Of hundreds of thousands of distinct CDR3 sequences in the sample, 28% were seen once. Input material: PBMCs. The receptors derive from a woman aged 18 to 49 in good health.

The chain uses TRBV20-1 and TRBJ1-4; TRBD1 agrees at 12 bases. The CDR3 has 16 residues. Germline V lookup: CDR1 DFQATT, CDR2 SNEGSKA (reference sequence). The V and J ends lost 3 bases and 3 bases, in that order; junction bases with no gene match: 5. The CDR3 loop reads CSASRDRGRANEKLFF. In nucleotides, the CDR3 is TGCAGTGCTAGTAGGGACAGGGGGCGGGCTAATGAAAAACTGTTTTTT.

The gene calls are TRBV6-4 and TRBJ2-7, with 7 nucleotides matching TRBD2. The length of the CDR3 is 15 residues. CDR1 and CDR2 (germline): MRHNA, SNTAGT. The ends lost 7 bases at V and 3 bases at J; junction bases unmatched: 12. The CDR3 DNA is TGTGCCAGCATCCTGAGCGGGGCGACTCGCTACGAGCAGTACTTC. It encodes CASILSGATRYEQYF.

This chain connects TRBV29-1 to TRBJ2-3, with TRBD2 matching 7 bases. The V and J ends lost 0 bases and 4 bases, in that order; junction bases with no gene match: 1. Germline loops: CDR1 SQVTM, CDR2 ANQGSEA. The CDR3 extends over 13 amino acids. The CDR3 nucleotides read TGCAGCGTTGAAGAGGGGAGGGCAGATACGCAGTATTTT. Amino acids: CSVEEGRADTQYF.

V is TRBV2 and J is TRBJ2-1; 8 positions match TRBD2. Germline V gene data show CDR1 as SNHLY and CDR2 as FYNNEI. The CDR3 length is 15 residues. With 6 bases clipped from V and 1 base from J, the junction kept 5 bases outside the gene matches. CDR3 residues: CASSSLADSYNEQFF. The CDR3, as DNA: TGTGCCAGCAGCTCACTAGCGGATTCCTACAATGAGCAGTTCTTC.